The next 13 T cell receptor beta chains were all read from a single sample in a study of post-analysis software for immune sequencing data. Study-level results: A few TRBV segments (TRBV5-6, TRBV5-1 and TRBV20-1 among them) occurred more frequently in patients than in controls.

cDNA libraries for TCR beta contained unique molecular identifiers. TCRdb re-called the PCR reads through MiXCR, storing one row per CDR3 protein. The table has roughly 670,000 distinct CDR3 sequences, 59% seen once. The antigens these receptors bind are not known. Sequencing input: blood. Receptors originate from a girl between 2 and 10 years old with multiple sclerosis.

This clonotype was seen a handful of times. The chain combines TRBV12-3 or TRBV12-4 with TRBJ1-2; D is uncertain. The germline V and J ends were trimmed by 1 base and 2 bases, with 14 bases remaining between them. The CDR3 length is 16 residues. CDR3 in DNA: TGTGCCAGCAGTTTAGGGACCGCTAGGAGAAACTATGGCTACACCTTC. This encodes CASSLGTARRNYGYTF.

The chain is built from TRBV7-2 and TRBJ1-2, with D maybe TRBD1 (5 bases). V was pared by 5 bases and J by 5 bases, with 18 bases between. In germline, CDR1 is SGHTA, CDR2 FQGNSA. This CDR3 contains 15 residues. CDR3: CASSHGTEPLYGYTF. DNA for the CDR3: TGTGCCAGCAGCCACGGGACGGAACCTCTTTATGGCTACACCTTC. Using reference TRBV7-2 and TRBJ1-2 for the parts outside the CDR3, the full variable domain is GAGVSQSPSNKVTEKGKDVELRCDPISGHTALYWYRQSLGQGLEFLIYFQGNSAPDKSGLPSDRFSAERTGGSVSTLTIQRTQQEDSAVYLCASSHGTEPLYGYTFGSGTRLTVV.

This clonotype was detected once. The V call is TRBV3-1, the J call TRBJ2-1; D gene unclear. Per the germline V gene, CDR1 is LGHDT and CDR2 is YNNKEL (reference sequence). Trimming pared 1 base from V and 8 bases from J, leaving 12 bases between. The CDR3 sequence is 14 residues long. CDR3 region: CASSQGLGRHEQFF. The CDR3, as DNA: TGTGCCAGCAGCCAAGGGTTGGGTAGACATGAGCAGTTCTTC.

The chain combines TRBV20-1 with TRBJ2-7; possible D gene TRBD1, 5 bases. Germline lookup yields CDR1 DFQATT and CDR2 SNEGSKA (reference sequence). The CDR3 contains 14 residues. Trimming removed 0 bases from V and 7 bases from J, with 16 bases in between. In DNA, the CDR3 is TGCAGTGCTAGAGAAGGGGCGGCTTCAGAAGAGCAGTACTTC. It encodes CSAREGAASEEQYF.

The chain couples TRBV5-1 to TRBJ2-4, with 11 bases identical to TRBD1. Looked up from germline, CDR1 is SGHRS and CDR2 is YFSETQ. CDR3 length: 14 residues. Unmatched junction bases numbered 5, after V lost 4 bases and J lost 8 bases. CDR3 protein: CASSRDRGEYIQYF. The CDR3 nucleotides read TGCGCCAGCAGCAGGGACAGGGGGGAGTACATTCAGTACTTC.

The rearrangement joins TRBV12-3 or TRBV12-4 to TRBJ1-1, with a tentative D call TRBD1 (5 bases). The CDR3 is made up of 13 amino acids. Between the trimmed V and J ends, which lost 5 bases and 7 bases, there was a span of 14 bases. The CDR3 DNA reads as TGTGCCAGCAGTCCTGACCCTGGGGGTGAAGCTTTCTTT. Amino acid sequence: CASSPDPGGEAFF.

CDR3 DNA: TGCATCGTTCCGGGAACCCCTACTGAAGCTTTCTTT. It translates to CIVPGTPTEAFF. The V gene is TRBV20-1, the J gene TRBJ1-1, with unresolved D. CDR3 length: 12 residues. Germline CDR1 DFQATT, CDR2 SNEGSKA (reference sequence).

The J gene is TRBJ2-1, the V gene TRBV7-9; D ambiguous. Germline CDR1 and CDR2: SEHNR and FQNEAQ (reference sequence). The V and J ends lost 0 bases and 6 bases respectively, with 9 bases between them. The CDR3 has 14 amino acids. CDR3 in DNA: TGTGCCAGCAGCTTAGCGCACGTCTCCAATGAGCAGTTCTTC. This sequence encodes CASSLAHVSNEQFF. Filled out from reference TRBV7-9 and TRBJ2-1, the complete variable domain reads DTGVSQNPRHKITKRGQNVTFRCDPISEHNRLYWYRQTLGQGPEFLTYFQNEAQLEKSRLLSDRFSAERPKGSFSTLEIQRTEQGDSAMYLCASSLAHVSNEQFFGPGTRLTVL.

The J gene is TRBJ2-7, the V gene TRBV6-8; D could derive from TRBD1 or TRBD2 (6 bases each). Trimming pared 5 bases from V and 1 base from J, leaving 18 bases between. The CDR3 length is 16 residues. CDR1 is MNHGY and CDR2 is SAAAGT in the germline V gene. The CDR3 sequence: CASSRGTGSGSYEQYF. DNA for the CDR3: TGTGCCAGCAGTAGGGGGACTGGAAGCGGGTCCTACGAGCAGTACTTC.

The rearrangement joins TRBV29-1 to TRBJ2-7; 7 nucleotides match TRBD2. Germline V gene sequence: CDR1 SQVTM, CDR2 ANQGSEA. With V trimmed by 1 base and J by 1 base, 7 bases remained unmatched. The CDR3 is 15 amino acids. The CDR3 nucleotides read TGCAGCGTTGAAGTCCCAGCGGGAAGGTCCTACGAGCAGTACTTC. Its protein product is CSVEVPAGRSYEQYF.

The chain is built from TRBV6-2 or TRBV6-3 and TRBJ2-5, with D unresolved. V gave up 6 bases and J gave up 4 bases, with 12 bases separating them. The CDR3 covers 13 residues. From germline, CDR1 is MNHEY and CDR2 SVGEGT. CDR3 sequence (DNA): TGTGCCAGCAGGCCTCTAGAGCGAGAGACCCAGTACTTC. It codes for CASRPLERETQYF.

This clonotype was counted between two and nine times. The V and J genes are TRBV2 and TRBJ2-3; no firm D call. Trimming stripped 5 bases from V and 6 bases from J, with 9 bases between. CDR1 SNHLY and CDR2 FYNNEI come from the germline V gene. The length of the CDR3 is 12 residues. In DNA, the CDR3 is TGTGCCAGCAGTCTGAGGTCGGATACGCAGTATTTT. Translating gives CASSLRSDTQYF.

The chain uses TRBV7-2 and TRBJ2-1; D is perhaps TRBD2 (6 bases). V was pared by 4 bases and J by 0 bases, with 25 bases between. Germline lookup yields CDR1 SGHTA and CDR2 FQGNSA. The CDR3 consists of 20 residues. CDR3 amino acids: CASSSRARDWGPSSYNEQFF. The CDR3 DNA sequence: TGTGCCAGCAGCTCCCGAGCCCGGGACTGGGGACCTAGCTCCTACAATGAGCAGTTCTTC.